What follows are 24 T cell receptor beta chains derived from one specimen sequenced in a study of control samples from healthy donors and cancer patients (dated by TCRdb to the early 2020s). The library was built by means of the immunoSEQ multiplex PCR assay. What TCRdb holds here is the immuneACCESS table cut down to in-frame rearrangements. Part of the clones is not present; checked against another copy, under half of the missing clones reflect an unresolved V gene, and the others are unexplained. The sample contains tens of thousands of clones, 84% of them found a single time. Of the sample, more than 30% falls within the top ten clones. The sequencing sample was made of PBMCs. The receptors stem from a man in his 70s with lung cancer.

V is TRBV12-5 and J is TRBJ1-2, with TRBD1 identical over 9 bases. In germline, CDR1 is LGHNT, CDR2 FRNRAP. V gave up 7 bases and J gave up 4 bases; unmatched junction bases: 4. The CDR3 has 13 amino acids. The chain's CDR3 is CASAKTGGYGYTF. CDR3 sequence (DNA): TGTGCTAGTGCCAAGACAGGGGGCTATGGCTACACCTTC.

The CDR3 sequence: CASSYEDRWGYTF. The CDR3 region has the DNA TGTGCCAGCAGTTACGAGGACAGGTGGGGCTACACCTTC. V gene TRBV6-6 combines with J gene TRBJ1-2; 7 bases agree with TRBD1. Germline V gene data show CDR1 as MNHNY and CDR2 as SVGAGI (reference sequence). CDR3 size: 13 residues. After removal of 2 bases from V and 8 bases from J, the junction contained 5 bases not matched to a gene.

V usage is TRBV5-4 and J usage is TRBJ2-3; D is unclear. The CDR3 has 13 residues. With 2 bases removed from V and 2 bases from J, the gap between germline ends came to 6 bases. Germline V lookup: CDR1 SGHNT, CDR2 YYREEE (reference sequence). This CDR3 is CASSLSITDTQYF. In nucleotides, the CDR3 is TGTGCCAGCAGCTTATCGATCACAGATACGCAGTATTTT.

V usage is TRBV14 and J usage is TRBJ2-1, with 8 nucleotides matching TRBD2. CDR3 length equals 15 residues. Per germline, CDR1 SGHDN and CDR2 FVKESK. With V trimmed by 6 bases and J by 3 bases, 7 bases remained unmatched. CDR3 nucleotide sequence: TGTGCCAGCAGTCACACGACTAGCGTCTACAATGAGCAGTTCTTC. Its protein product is CASSHTTSVYNEQFF.

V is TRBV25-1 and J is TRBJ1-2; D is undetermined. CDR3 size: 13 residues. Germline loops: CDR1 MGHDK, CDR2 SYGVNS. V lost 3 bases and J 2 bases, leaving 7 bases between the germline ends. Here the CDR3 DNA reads TGTGCCAGCAGTGAGCAGCGAAACTATGGCTACACCTTC. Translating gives CASSEQRNYGYTF.

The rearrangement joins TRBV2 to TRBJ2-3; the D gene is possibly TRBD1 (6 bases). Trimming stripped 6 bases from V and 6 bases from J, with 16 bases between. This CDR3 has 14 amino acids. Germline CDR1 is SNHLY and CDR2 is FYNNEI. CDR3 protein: CASSRRGTEDTQYF. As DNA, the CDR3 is TGTGCCAGCAGCAGAAGGGGGACCGAGGATACGCAGTATTTT.

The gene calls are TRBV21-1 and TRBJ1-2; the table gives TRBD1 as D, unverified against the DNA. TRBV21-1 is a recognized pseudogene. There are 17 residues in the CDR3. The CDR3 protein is CASSNSGTGGLVYGYTF. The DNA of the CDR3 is TGTGCCAGCAGCAACTCCGGGACAGGGGGCCTTGTCTATGGCTACACCTTC.

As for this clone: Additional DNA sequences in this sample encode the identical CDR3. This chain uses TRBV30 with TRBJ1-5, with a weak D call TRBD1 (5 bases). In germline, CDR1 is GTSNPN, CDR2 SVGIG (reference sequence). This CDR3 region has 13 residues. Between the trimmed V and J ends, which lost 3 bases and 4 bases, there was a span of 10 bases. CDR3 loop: CAWSGGVNQPQHF. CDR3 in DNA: TGTGCCTGGAGCGGAGGGGTGAATCAGCCCCAGCATTTT. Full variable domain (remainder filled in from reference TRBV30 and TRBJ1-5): SQTIHQWPATLVQPVGSPLSLECTVEGTSNPNLYWYRQAAGRGLQLLFYSVGIGQISSEVPQNLSASRPQDRQFILSSKKLLLSDSGFYLCAWSGGVNQPQHFGDGTRLSIL.

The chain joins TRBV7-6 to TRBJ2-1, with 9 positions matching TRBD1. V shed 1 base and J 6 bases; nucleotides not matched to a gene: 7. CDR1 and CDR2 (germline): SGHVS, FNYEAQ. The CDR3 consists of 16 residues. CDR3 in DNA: TGTGCCAGCAGCTTAGGGGGGACAGGGACGGGCAATGAGCAGTTCTTC. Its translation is CASSLGGTGTGNEQFF.

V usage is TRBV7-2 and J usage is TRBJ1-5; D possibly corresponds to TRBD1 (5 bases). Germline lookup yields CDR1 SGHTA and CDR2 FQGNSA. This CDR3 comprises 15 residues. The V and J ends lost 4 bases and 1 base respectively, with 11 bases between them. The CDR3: CASSSQGTSNQPQHF. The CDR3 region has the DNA TGTGCCAGCAGCTCCCAGGGAACCAGCAATCAGCCCCAGCATTTT.

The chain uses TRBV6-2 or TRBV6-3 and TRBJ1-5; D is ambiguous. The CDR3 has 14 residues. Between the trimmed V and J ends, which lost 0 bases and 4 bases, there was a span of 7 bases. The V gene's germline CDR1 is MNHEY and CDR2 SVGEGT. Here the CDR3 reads CASSYSSQNQPQHF. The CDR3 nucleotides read TGTGCCAGCAGTTACTCGAGTCAGAATCAGCCCCAGCATTTT.

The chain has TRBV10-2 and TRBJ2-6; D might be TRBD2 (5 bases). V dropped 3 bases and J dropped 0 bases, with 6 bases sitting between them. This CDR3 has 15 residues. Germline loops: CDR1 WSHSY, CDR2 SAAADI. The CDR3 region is CASSEEGSGANVLTF. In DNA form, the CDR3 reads TGCGCCAGCAGTGAAGAGGGCTCTGGGGCCAACGTCCTGACTTTC.

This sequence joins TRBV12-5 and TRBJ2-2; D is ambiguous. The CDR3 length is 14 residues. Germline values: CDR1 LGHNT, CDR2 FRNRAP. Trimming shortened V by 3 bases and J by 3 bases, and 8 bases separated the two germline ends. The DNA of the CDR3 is TGTGCTAGTGGTTTATCCGCATACACCGGGGAGCTGTTTTTT. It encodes CASGLSAYTGELFF.

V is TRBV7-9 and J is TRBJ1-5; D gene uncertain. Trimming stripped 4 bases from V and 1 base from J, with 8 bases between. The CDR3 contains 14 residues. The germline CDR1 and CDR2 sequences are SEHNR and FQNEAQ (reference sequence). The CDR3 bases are TGTGCCAGCAGCTACCCTGGGAGCAATCAGCCCCAGCATTTT. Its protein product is CASSYPGSNQPQHF.

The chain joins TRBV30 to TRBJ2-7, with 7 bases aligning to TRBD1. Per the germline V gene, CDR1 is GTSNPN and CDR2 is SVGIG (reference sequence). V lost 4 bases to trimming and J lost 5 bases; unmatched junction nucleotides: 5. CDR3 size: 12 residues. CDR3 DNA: TGTGCCTGGAAGGGGGCGGGCCACGAGCAGTACTTC. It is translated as CAWKGAGHEQYF.

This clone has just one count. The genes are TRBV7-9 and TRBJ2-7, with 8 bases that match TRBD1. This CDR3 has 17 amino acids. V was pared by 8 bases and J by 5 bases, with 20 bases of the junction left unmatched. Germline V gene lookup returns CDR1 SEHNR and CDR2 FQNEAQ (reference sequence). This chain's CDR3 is CASGRQGARARMDEQYF. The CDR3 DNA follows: TGTGCCAGCGGGCGGCAGGGGGCCCGGGCGAGGATGGACGAGCAGTACTTC.

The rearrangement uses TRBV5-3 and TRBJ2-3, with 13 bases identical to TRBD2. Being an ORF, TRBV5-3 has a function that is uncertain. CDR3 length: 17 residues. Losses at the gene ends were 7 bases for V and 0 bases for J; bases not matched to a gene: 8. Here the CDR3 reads CARLGLAGNTSTDTQYF. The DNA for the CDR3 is TGTGCCAGATTGGGACTAGCGGGGAATACTAGCACAGATACGCAGTATTTT.

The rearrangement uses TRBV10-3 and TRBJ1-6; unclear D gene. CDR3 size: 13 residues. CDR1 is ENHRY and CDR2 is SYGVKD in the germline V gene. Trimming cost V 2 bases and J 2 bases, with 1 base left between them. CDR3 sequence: CAISEAYNSPLHF. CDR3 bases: TGTGCCATCAGTGAGGCCTATAATTCACCCCTCCACTTT.

Written as DNA, the CDR3 is TGTGCCAGTAGTATTAGGGGAGGACTGGGCGAGCAGTACTTC. Translating gives CASSIRGGLGEQYF. This chain uses TRBV19 with TRBJ2-7; perhaps TRBD2 as D (6 bases). V lost 3 bases, J lost 6 bases, and 15 bases lay in between. CDR3 length: 14 residues. The germline V gene has CDR1 LNHDA and CDR2 SQIVND (reference sequence).

Written as DNA, the CDR3 is TGTGCCAGCAGCAAAGGGGGGGGCGTCCAGCCCCAGCATTTT. Amino acid sequence: CASSKGGGVQPQHF. The rearrangement links TRBV6-5 to TRBJ1-5; tentative D call: TRBD1 (6 bases). Germline CDR1 reads MNHEY; CDR2 reads SVGAGI. The germline V and J ends were trimmed by 6 bases and 7 bases, with 16 bases remaining between them. The CDR3 loop spans 14 amino acids.

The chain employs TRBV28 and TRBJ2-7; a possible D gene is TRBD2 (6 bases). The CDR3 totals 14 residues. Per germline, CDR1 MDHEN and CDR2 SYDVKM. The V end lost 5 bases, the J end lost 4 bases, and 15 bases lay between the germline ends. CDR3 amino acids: CASSVNLGTYEQYF. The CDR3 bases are TGTGCCAGCAGTGTAAACCTAGGGACTTACGAGCAGTACTTC.

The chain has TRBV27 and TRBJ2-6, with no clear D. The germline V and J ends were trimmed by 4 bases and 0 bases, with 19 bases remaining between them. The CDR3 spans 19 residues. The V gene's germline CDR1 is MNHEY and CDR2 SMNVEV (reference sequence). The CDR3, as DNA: TGTGCCAGCAGTTCGCCTTTCGCAGCTCCCTCCTCTGGGGCCAACGTCCTGACTTTC. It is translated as CASSSPFAAPSSGANVLTF.

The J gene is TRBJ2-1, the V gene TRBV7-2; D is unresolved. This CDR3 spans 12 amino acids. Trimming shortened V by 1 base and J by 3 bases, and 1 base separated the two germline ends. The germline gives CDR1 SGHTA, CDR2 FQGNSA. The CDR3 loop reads CASSLGYNEQFF. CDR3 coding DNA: TGTGCCAGCAGCTTAGGCTACAATGAGCAGTTCTTC.

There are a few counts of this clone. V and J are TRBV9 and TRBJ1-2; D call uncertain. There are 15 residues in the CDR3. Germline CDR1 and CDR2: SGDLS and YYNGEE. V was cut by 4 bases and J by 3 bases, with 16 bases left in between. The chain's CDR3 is CASSPRIAVDYGYTF. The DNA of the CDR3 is TGTGCCAGCAGCCCACGGATCGCTGTTGACTATGGCTACACCTTC.